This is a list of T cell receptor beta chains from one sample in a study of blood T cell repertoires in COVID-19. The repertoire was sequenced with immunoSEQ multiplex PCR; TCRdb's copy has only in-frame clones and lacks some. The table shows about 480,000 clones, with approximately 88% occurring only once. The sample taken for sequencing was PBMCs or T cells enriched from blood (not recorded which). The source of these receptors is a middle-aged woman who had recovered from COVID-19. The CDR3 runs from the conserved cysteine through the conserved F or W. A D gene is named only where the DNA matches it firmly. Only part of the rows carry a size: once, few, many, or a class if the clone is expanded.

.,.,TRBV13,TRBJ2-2,TGTGCCAGCAGCTCAGCGAACACCGGGGAGCTGTTTTTT,CASSSANTGELFF
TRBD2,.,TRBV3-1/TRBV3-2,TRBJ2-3,TGTGCCAGCAGCCGCTCTAGCGGGACGACAGATACGCAGTATTTT,CASSRSSGTTDTQYF
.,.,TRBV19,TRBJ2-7,TGTGCCAGTAGTATAGATCTGGGAGACGGTTCCTACGAGCAGTACTTC,CASSIDLGDGSYEQYF
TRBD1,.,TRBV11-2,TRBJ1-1,TGTGCCAGCGAATTTGGGACAGGTATGAACACTGAAGCTTTCTTT,CASEFGTGMNTEAFF
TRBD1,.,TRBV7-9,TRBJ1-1,TGTGCCAGCAGCATGGGACAGGCGAACACTGAAGCTTTCTTT,CASSMGQANTEAFF
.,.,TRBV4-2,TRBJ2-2,TGTGCCAGCAGCCACCGCAGGGCCACCGGGGAGCTGTTTTTT,CASSHRRATGELFF
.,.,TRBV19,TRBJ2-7,TGTGCCAGTAGTCCCGGGGTGCGCGCCTACGAGCAGTACTTC,CASSPGVRAYEQYF
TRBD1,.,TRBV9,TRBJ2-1,TGTGCCAGCAGTCGACAGGGGTTGGGGTACAATGAGCAGTTCTTC,CASSRQGLGYNEQFF
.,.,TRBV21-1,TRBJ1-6,TGTGCCAGCAGCAAAGGACAGGGAAACTCACCCCTCCACTTT,CASSKGQGNSPLHF
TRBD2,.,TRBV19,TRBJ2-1,TGTGCCAGTAGTCCCCGGGGAGCGGGAGCCTCCTACAATGAGCAGTTCTTC,CASSPRGAGASYNEQFF
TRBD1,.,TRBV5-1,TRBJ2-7,TGCGCCAGCAGCCCCGGGACAGACTCCTACGAGCAGTACTTC,CASSPGTDSYEQYF
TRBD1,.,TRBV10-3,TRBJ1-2,TGTGCCATCAGTGAACACAGGGGAGAATCTGGCTACACCTTC,CAISEHRGESGYTF
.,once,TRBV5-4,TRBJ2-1,TGTGCCAGCACTACCGCCGGCGGGAAGAGAGTCAATGAGCAGTTCTTC,CASTTAGGKRVNEQFF
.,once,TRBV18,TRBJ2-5,TGTGCCAGCTCGCCGGGACTGTCGGGAGAGACCCAGTACTTC,CASSPGLSGETQYF
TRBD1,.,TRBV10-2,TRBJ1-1,TGCGCCAGCACCGATCAGGGGGGGAACACTGAAGCTTTCTTT,CASTDQGGNTEAFF
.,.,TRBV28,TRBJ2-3,TGTGCCAGCAGTTTTTCTTGGGACTCCCAGTATTTT,CASSFSWDSQYF
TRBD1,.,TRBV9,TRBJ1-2,TGTGCCAGCAGAAAGGACAGGGGGCCTTATGGCTACACCTTC,CASRKDRGPYGYTF
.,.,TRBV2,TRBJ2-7,TGTGCCAGCAGTGTCTACAGGGCTCAAGGTTACGAGCAGTACTTC,CASSVYRAQGYEQYF
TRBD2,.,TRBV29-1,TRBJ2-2,TGCAGCGTTGAAGTCAGCGGGAGGAACACCGGGGAGCTGTTTTTT,CSVEVSGRNTGELFF
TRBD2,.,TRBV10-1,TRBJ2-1,TGCGCCAGCAGTGCGCCGGGACTAGCTTTCTATGAGCAGTTCTTC,CASSAPGLAFYEQFF